These 12 T cell receptor beta chains share one sample of origin, sequenced in a study of neurological immune-mediated disorders. TCRdb re-derived calls from the 5' RACE reads in MiXCR, one entry per CDR3 protein. Of 40,000 or so distinct CDR3 sequences in the sample, around an eighth are singletons; the top ten hold over 25%. The sample was PBMCs. Source of these receptors: a woman between 45 and 60 years old with HTLV-1-associated myelopathy (HAM/TSP).

This clonotype was counted only a few times. The genes are TRBV18 and TRBJ1-1; 9 nucleotides line up with TRBD1. Germline loops: CDR1 KGHSH, CDR2 LQKENI. The trim removed 0 bases at V and 3 bases at J, leaving 2 bases unmatched. The CDR3 spans 15 residues. CDR3 residues: CASSPPGTGYTEAFF. The CDR3 coding sequence is TGTGCCAGCTCACCACCTGGGACAGGGTACACTGAAGCTTTCTTT.

The V and J genes are TRBV20-1 and TRBJ2-5, with 7 positions matching TRBD1. CDR3 size: 14 residues. Germline V gene sequence: CDR1 DFQATT, CDR2 SNEGSKA (reference sequence). Trimming took 6 bases from V and 2 from J; bases not matched to a gene: 9. CDR3 loop: CSAPPLQGQETQYF. CDR3 in DNA: TGCAGTGCCCCTCCTTTACAGGGGCAAGAGACCCAGTACTTC.

This chain joins TRBV7-8 and TRBJ1-1; D gene ambiguous. V shed 2 bases and J shed 0 bases, with 10 bases lying between them. This CDR3 has 15 residues. Germline V CDR1 and CDR2: SGHVS, FQNEAQ. DNA of the CDR3: TGTGCCAGCAGCTTAATCCCAGGAATGAACACTGAAGCTTTCTTT. It is translated as CASSLIPGMNTEAFF.

This clonotype was counted at least ten times. In DNA, the CDR3 is TGTGCCAGCAGCTTCCAAGGGGTCCTGCTCCGTAATGAGCAGTTCTTC. It encodes CASSFQGVLLRNEQFF. This chain links TRBV7-9 with TRBJ2-1; D perhaps matches TRBD1 (5 bases). The V gene lost 3 bases and the J gene lost 7 bases, with 19 bases spanning the gap. The CDR3 is 16 amino acids. Germline CDR1 reads SEHNR; CDR2 reads FQNEAQ (reference sequence).

This clonotype was detected many times. V gene TRBV5-1 combines with J gene TRBJ2-2; TRBD1 aligns across 8 bases. With V trimmed by 5 bases and J by 5 bases, 5 bases remained unmatched. Germline values: CDR1 SGHRS, CDR2 YFSETQ. This CDR3 has 14 amino acids. CDR3 coding DNA: TGCGCCAGCAGGGACAGGGCGCAGACCGGGGAGCTGTTTTTT. Translation gives CASRDRAQTGELFF. The full variable domain, completed using reference TRBV5-1 and TRBJ2-2, is KAGVTQTPRYLIKTRGQQVTLSCSPISGHRSVSWYQQTPGQGLQFLFEYFSETQRNKGNFPGRFSGRQFSNSRSEMNVSTLELGDSALYLCASRDRAQTGELFFGEGSRLTVL.

This clonotype was seen ten or more times. This sequence joins TRBV12-3 or TRBV12-4 and TRBJ2-7; 9 bases map to TRBD2. The CDR3 is 13 amino acids. With 0 bases clipped from V and 6 bases from J, the junction kept 0 bases outside the gene matches. CDR3 amino acids: CASSLARGGEQYV. CDR3 nucleotides: TGTGCCAGCAGTTTAGCGCGGGGGGGCGAGCAGTACGTC.

V gene TRBV5-1 combines with J gene TRBJ2-7; 9 bases are shared with TRBD2. The germline gives CDR1 SGHRS, CDR2 YFSETQ. The CDR3 sequence is 15 residues long. Germline trimming cut 3 bases from V and 7 bases from J; bases unmatched to any gene: 11. The CDR3 DNA is TGCGCCAGCAGCTCGCGGGGGGGGTCGAACAATGAGCAGTACGTC. Its protein is CASSSRGGSNNEQYV.

The gene calls are TRBV6-4 and TRBJ1-5, with D possibly being TRBD1 (6 bases). The CDR3 length is 16 residues. V lost 4 bases to trimming and J lost 6 bases, with 19 bases between them. Looked up from germline, CDR1 is MRHNA and CDR2 is SNTAGT. The CDR3 DNA is TGTGCCAGCAGTGCCGTCTCCAGGGGTATGGGTCAGCCCCAGCATTTT. This sequence encodes CASSAVSRGMGQPQHF.

In this sample, this clonotype turned up many times. The rearrangement links TRBV12-3 or TRBV12-4 to TRBJ1-4; D is undetermined. CDR3 length: 13 amino acids. V lost 2 bases and J 5 bases, leaving 6 bases between the germline ends. The CDR3 bases are TGTGCCAGCAGTTTATGGGAGAATGAAAAACTGTTTTTT. Translation gives CASSLWENEKLFF.

V is TRBV19 and J is TRBJ2-2; D is unresolved. The CDR3 covers 15 residues. Trimming shortened V by 7 bases and J by 4 bases, and 16 bases separated the two germline ends. Germline CDR1 is LNHDA and CDR2 is SQIVND (reference sequence). The CDR3 sequence: CASTPGRFSTGELFF. DNA of the CDR3: TGTGCCAGTACCCCAGGCCGATTTTCCACCGGGGAGCTGTTTTTT.

This clonotype was recorded at least ten times. The chain combines TRBV4-1 with TRBJ2-1, with 9 bases identical to TRBD1. This CDR3 is built from 17 residues. Per germline, CDR1 MGHRA and CDR2 YSYEKL. The J segment lost 8 bases and the V segment lost 4 bases, leaving 15 bases of the junction unmatched. The DNA of the CDR3 is TGCGCCAGCAGCCTCAAGTCCCGGGACAGGGAGTTTCATGAGCAGTTCTTC. Its translation is CASSLKSRDREFHEQFF.

This clonotype has at least ten counts. V gene TRBV28 combines with J gene TRBJ1-3; D ambiguous. The V gene lost 1 base and the J gene lost 2 bases, with 12 bases spanning the gap. CDR3 length: 16 amino acids. From germline, CDR1 is MDHEN and CDR2 SYDVKM. CDR3 nucleotides: TGTGCCAGCAGTTTATCCTTTTCAAGGCCTGGAAACACCATATATTTT. As protein: CASSLSFSRPGNTIYF.